One and the same sample provided the 5 T cell receptor beta chains below, sequenced in a study of blood T cell repertoires in COVID-19. Method: immunoSEQ multiplex PCR; TCRdb's copy keeps in-frame clones and lacks some. The sample includes a few hundred thousand clones, 70% to 90% seen only once; the top ten take roughly 1.4%. The sequenced sample consisted of PBMCs or T cells enriched from blood (not recorded which). These receptors came from a woman younger than 35 who had been exposed to COVID-19.

V and J are TRBV7-6 and TRBJ2-7, with D perhaps TRBD1 (5 bases). CDR3 size: 13 residues. V lost 5 bases and J lost 3, with 11 bases in between. Looked up from germline, CDR1 is SGHVS and CDR2 is FNYEAQ. The CDR3 loop is CASSPPGYYEQYF. CDR3 nucleotides: TGTGCCAGCAGCCCACCAGGGTACTACGAGCAGTACTTC.

The rearrangement joins TRBV28 to TRBJ2-7; 8 nucleotides match TRBD1. The CDR3 runs 15 residues. Germline V lookup: CDR1 MDHEN, CDR2 SYDVKM. Trimming cost V 7 bases and J 1 base; bases outside gene matches: 9. For the CDR3, the DNA is TGTGCCAGCACTTCCGCAGGGGGCGCTTCCTACGAGCAGTACTTC. This encodes CASTSAGGASYEQYF.

The chain employs TRBV4-2 and TRBJ2-3; 8 nucleotides line up with TRBD2. Germline CDR1 LGHNA, CDR2 YNFKEQ. The CDR3 runs 16 residues. J lost 2 bases, V lost 0 bases, and 4 bases had no gene match. CDR3 DNA: TGTGCCAGCAGCCAAGATCGTAGCGGGGTCACAGATACGCAGTATTTT. It specifies CASSQDRSGVTDTQYF.

V usage is TRBV2 and J usage is TRBJ2-1; TRBD1 matches at 9 bases. Germline V gives CDR1 SNHLY, CDR2 FYNNEI. J gave up 6 bases and V 5 bases, and 8 bases lay outside the gene matches. The CDR3 has 15 residues. The CDR3 protein is CASSPGTGKGNEQFF. The DNA of the CDR3 is TGTGCCAGCAGTCCCGGGACAGGGAAGGGCAATGAGCAGTTCTTC.

The rearrangement links TRBV5-5 to TRBJ1-6; TRBD1 matches 7 bases. CDR1 is SGHKS, CDR2 YYEKEE, per germline (reference sequence). This CDR3 is built from 15 residues. The J segment lost 8 bases and the V segment lost 4 bases, leaving 9 bases of the junction unmatched. DNA for the CDR3: TGTGCCAGCAGCGAGGAGACAGGGCGATATTCACCCCTCCACTTT. The encoded protein is CASSEETGRYSPLHF.